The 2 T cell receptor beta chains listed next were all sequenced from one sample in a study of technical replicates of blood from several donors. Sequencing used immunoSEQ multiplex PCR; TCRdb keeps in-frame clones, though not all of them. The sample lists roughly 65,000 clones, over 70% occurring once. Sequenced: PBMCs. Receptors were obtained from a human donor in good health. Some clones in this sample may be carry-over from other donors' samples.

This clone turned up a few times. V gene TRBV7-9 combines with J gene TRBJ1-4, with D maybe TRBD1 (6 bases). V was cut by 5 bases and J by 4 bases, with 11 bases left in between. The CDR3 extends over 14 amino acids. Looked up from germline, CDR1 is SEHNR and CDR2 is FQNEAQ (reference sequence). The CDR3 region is CASSARQVNEKLFF. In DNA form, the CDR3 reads TGTGCCAGCAGCGCTAGACAGGTTAATGAAAAACTGTTTTTT.

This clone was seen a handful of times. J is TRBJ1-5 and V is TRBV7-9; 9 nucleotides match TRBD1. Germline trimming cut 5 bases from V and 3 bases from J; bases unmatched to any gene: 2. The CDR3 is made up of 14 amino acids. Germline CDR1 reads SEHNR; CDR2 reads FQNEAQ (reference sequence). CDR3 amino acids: CASSLQGANQPQHF. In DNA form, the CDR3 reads TGTGCCAGCAGCCTACAGGGGGCCAATCAGCCCCAGCATTTT.